A selection of T cell receptor beta chains follows, all from one sample in a study of CD8 T cells in Susac syndrome. TCRdb redid the calling of the immunoSEQ multiplex PCR reads with MiXCR, one entry per CDR3 protein. The table has about 160,000 distinct CDR3 sequences, roughly nine tenths seen once; the top ten hold approximately 0.082%. Sample: CD4+ T cells from PBMCs. The receptor set was obtained from a human donor in good health. Each CDR3 is given without its conserved first and last residue.

J gene	CDR3 length	V gene	CDR3 protein
TRBJ2-1	13	TRBV29-1	SVERGASGDSEQF
TRBJ2-3	11	TRBV20-1	SARGQGVDTQY
TRBJ2-7	9	TRBV11-2	ASSPGAGQG
TRBJ2-7	9	TRBV29-1	SVSQAYEQY
TRBJ2-7	13	TRBV12-3/TRBV12-4	ASSLQAGLGYEQY
TRBJ2-7	13	TRBV19	ASSTTGTAGYEQY
TRBJ1-4	14	TRBV5-1	ASSLWTGGDNEKLF
TRBJ1-4	11	TRBV7-9	AGTSGANEKLF
TRBJ1-1	12	TRBV12-3/TRBV12-4	ASSFADMNTEAF
TRBJ2-7	14	TRBV20-1	SARASGRGPSYEQY
TRBJ1-4	10	TRBV20-1	SAPTGPEKLF